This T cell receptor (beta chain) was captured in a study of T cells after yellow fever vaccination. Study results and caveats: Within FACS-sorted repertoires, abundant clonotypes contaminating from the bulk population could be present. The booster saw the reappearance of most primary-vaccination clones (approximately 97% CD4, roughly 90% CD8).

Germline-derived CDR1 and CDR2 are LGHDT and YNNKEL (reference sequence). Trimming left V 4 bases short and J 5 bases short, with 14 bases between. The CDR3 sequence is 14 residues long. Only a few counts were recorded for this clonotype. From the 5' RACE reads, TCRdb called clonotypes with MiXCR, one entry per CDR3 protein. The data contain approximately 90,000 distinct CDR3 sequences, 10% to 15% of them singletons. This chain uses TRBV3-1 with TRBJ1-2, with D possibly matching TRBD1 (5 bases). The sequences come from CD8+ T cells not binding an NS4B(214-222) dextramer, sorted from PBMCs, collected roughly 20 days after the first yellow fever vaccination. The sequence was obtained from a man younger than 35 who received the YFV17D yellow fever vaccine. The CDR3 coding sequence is TGTGCCAGCAGCCCCGGGAAAGGGGTTTATGGCTACACCTTC. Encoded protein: CASSPGKGVYGYTF.